These T cell receptor beta chains were read from a single sample in a study of blood T cell repertoires in COVID-19. Sequencing was performed with immunoSEQ multiplex PCR; in TCRdb, only in-frame clones are kept and a portion is missing. The table lists roughly 190,000 clones, about 90% of them singletons, with approximately 9.9% in the top ten. The sequenced sample consisted of peripheral blood. Source of these receptors: a woman aged 55-75 years with COVID-19, enrolled during active disease. CDR3s include the opening cysteine and the closing phenylalanine or tryptophan. The D gene is left open where the match is weak. Clone size, where shown, is once, few, many, or a class for clones that have expanded.

j_call	v_call	d_call	clone_size	cdr3_aa	cdr3_nt
TRBJ1-3	TRBV19	TRBD1	-	CASSPGQGGPDTIYF	TGTGCCAGTAGCCCGGGACAGGGGGGTCCGGACACCATATATTTT
TRBJ1-5	TRBV24-1	TRBD1	-	CATSDSSGGGQPQHF	TGTGCCACCAGTGATTCGTCAGGGGGTGGTCAGCCCCAGCATTTT
TRBJ2-6	TRBV7-9	TRBD2	once	CAPGEGISGANVLTF	TGTGCTCCGGGGGAGGGGATCTCTGGGGCCAACGTCCTGACTTTC
TRBJ2-7	TRBV7-8	TRBD1	-	CASSFAGTGIFRDEQYF	TGTGCCAGCAGCTTCGCCGGGACAGGGATCTTTAGGGACGAGCAGTACTTC
TRBJ1-3	TRBV3-1/TRBV3-2	-	-	CASSQAGISGNTIYF	TGTGCCAGCAGCCAAGCCGGGATCTCTGGAAACACCATATATTTT
TRBJ2-3	TRBV2	TRBD1	-	CASGRTGGTDTQYF	TGTGCCAGCGGAAGGACAGGGGGAACAGATACGCAGTATTTT
TRBJ1-3	TRBV28	-	-	CASSLGGAGNTIYF	TGTGCCAGCAGTTTAGGGGGCGCCGGAAACACCATATATTTT
TRBJ1-4	TRBV9	-	-	CASSGGPASRIREKLFF	TGTGCCAGCAGCGGTGGTCCCGCGTCTCGAATACGGGAAAAACTGTTTTTT
TRBJ2-7	TRBV5-1	-	few	CASSPRALTYEQYF	TGCGCCAGCAGCCCCAGGGCCCTAACCTACGAGCAGTACTTC
TRBJ1-1	TRBV5-6	-	-	CASSFGTEAFF	TGTGCCAGCAGCTTCGGCACTGAAGCTTTCTTT
TRBJ2-6	TRBV4-3	-	-	CASSQDRFRGANVLTF	TGCGCCAGCAGCCAAGACAGGTTTCGGGGGGCCAACGTCCTGACTTTC
TRBJ2-5	TRBV21-1	-	-	CASPGTGQETQYF	TGTGCCAGCCCTGGGACAGGTCAAGAGACCCAGTACTTC
TRBJ2-7	TRBV15	TRBD2	-	CATSPPRGVNEQYF	TGTGCCACCAGCCCCCCCCGGGGGGTGAACGAGCAGTACTTC
TRBJ2-1	TRBV18	TRBD2	-	CASSGSGSSYNEQFF	TGTGCCAGCTCTGGGAGCGGGAGCTCCTACAATGAGCAGTTCTTC
TRBJ1-6	TRBV7-9	-	-	CASSLEVGQGSPLHF	TGTGCCAGCAGCTTAGAAGTGGGGCAGGGTTCACCCCTCCACTTT
TRBJ2-1	TRBV24-1	TRBD1	-	CATRLGQNNEQFF	TGTGCCACCAGGTTGGGACAGAACAATGAGCAGTTCTTC
TRBJ1-2	TRBV19	TRBD1	-	CASSIGTGGQYGYTF	TGTGCCAGTAGTATCGGGACAGGGGGCCAGTATGGCTACACCTTC
TRBJ1-5	TRBV6-1	-	-	CASSERVNQPQHF	TGTGCCAGCAGTGAACGGGTCAATCAGCCCCAGCATTTT
TRBJ2-1	TRBV19	-	-	CASSLSGSSYNEQFF	TGTGCCAGTAGTCTCAGCGGGTCCTCCTACAATGAGCAGTTCTTC
TRBJ1-2	TRBV28	TRBD1	-	CASSRQGFYGYTF	TGTGCCAGCAGCCGACAGGGATTCTATGGCTACACCTTC
TRBJ1-2	TRBV19	TRBD1	-	CASKRGQGAAGVYGYTF	TGTGCCAGTAAACGAGGACAGGGGGCTGCGGGGGTCTATGGCTACACCTTC
TRBJ1-2	TRBV12-3/TRBV12-4	-	-	CASSPSGWRGYTF	TGTGCCAGCAGCCCTTCAGGGTGGCGTGGCTACACCTTC
TRBJ2-1	TRBV10-3	TRBD2	few	CAILAGGGFNEQFF	TGTGCCATCCTTGCGGGAGGGGGGTTCAATGAGCAGTTCTTC
TRBJ2-1	TRBV27	TRBD2	-	CASSISGSSYNEQFF	TGTGCCAGCAGCATCAGCGGGAGCTCCTACAATGAGCAGTTCTTC
TRBJ1-3	TRBV9	-	once	CASSVGPFLGNTIYF	TGTGCCAGCAGCGTAGGGCCATTCTTAGGAAACACCATATATTTT
TRBJ2-1	TRBV3-1/TRBV3-2	TRBD2	-	CASSWTSGYNEQFF	TGTGCCAGCAGTTGGACTAGCGGATACAATGAGCAGTTCTTC
TRBJ1-3	TRBV29-1	-	-	CSVVGGGLSGNTIYF	TGCAGCGTTGTCGGGGGGGGTCTCTCTGGAAACACCATATATTTT
TRBJ2-3	TRBV6-2/TRBV6-3	-	-	CASTPPGRTDTQYF	TGTGCCAGCACCCCGCCGGGTCGCACAGATACGCAGTATTTT
TRBJ2-1	TRBV7-3	TRBD1	once	CASSLTRTGRVFF	TGTGCCAGCAGCTTAACGAGGACAGGTCGTGTGTTCTTC
TRBJ1-6	TRBV25-1	-	-	CASSAHRDGSPLHF	TGTGCCAGCAGTGCCCACAGGGATGGTTCACCCCTCCACTTT
TRBJ1-1	TRBV7-2	-	once	CASSRLISVGNTEAFF	TGTGCCAGCAGCCGCCTGATATCAGTTGGGAACACTGAAGCTTTCTTT
TRBJ2-5	TRBV15	TRBD2	once	CATSRALAGGRQETQYF	TGTGCCACCAGCAGAGCCCTAGCGGGAGGCCGCCAAGAGACCCAGTACTTC
TRBJ1-6	TRBV30	TRBD1	-	CAWSLRAQGDSPLHF	TGTGCCTGGAGCCTCCGGGCCCAGGGGGATTCACCCCTCCACTTT
TRBJ2-7	TRBV5-1	TRBD2	-	CASSLGPRGAGGPGEQYF	TGCGCCAGCAGCTTGGGGCCGAGGGGTGCGGGAGGGCCGGGCGAGCAGTACTTC
TRBJ2-2	TRBV28	TRBD1	-	CASSLPGQGAGGELFF	TGTGCCAGCAGTTTACCGGGACAGGGGGCGGGCGGGGAGCTGTTTTTT
TRBJ1-1	TRBV5-8	TRBD1	-	CASSFGQGLDTEAFF	TGTGCCAGCAGCTTCGGACAGGGCCTAGACACTGAAGCTTTCTTT
TRBJ2-1	TRBV7-2	-	-	CASSFGGPWGNEQFF	TGTGCCAGCAGCTTTGGCGGGCCGTGGGGCAATGAGCAGTTCTTC
TRBJ1-5	TRBV6-6	TRBD1	-	CASSRGQQYSNQPQHF	TGTGCCAGCAGCCGGGGACAGCAATATAGCAATCAGCCCCAGCATTTT
TRBJ1-1	TRBV11-3	TRBD1	-	CASSQGGPDEAFF	TGTGCCAGCAGCCAAGGGGGCCCGGATGAAGCTTTCTTT
TRBJ2-7	TRBV30	-	-	CAWSVRVAYEQYF	TGTGCCTGGAGTGTACGAGTGGCCTACGAGCAGTACTTC
TRBJ2-1	TRBV29-1	-	-	CSVEGGQYNEQFF	TGCAGCGTTGAAGGGGGCCAATACAATGAGCAGTTCTTC
TRBJ1-4	TRBV29-1	-	-	CSVRGMGNEKLFF	TGCAGCGTTAGGGGGATGGGGAACGAAAAACTGTTTTTT
TRBJ1-1	TRBV10-3	-	-	CAISEWPNTEAFF	TGTGCCATCAGTGAGTGGCCGAACACTGAAGCTTTCTTT
TRBJ1-2	TRBV5-1	TRBD1	-	CASSSHRDREHGYTF	TGCGCCAGCAGCTCGCACCGAGACAGGGAGCATGGCTACACCTTC
TRBJ2-1	TRBV24-1	TRBD2	-	CATSDLLGRGNEQFF	TGTGCCACCAGTGATCTTCTGGGGAGGGGTAATGAGCAGTTCTTC
TRBJ1-1	TRBV4-3	-	-	CASSQEKIEIDTEAFF	TGCGCCAGCAGCCAAGAAAAGATCGAGATTGACACTGAAGCTTTCTTT
TRBJ1-5	TRBV2	-	-	CASRDGQFSNQPQHF	TGTGCCAGCAGAGACGGACAATTTAGCAATCAGCCCCAGCATTTT
TRBJ1-1	TRBV19	-	-	CASSIGQLNTEAFF	TGTGCCAGTAGTATCGGACAGCTCAACACTGAAGCTTTCTTT
TRBJ1-4	TRBV27	TRBD1	once	CASSVQGALEKLFF	TGTGCCAGCAGTGTCCAGGGGGCGCTTGAAAAACTGTTTTTT